This T cell receptor (beta chain) was sequenced for a study of T cell responses to AZD1222 COVID-19 vaccine. Some clones are missing from TCRdb's copy, which holds only in-frame ones; the method was immunoSEQ multiplex PCR. This sample has more than 75,000 clones, with just over 90% found just once. Findings and limits, study-wide: Donors were largely white British and mainly female; clonal diversity was possibly underestimated.

In the case of this clone: Its matching antigen is unknown.

Some second doses came at about 4 weeks and others at about 12 weeks; these were pooled. The CDR3 has 16 amino acids. V was pared by 0 bases and J by 1 base, with 12 bases between. Looked up from germline, CDR1 is LNHNV and CDR2 is YYDKDF (reference sequence). This sample comprised peripheral blood, obtained 28 days after the second AZD1222 dose. The rearrangement joins TRBV15 to TRBJ2-5; weak D call: TRBD2 (5 bases). The clonotype originates from an adult who received the AZD1222 COVID-19 vaccine. In DNA form, the CDR3 reads TGTGCCACCAGCAGAGATGATAAGGGAGCCCAAGAGACCCAGTACTTC. Translated: CATSRDDKGAQETQYF.